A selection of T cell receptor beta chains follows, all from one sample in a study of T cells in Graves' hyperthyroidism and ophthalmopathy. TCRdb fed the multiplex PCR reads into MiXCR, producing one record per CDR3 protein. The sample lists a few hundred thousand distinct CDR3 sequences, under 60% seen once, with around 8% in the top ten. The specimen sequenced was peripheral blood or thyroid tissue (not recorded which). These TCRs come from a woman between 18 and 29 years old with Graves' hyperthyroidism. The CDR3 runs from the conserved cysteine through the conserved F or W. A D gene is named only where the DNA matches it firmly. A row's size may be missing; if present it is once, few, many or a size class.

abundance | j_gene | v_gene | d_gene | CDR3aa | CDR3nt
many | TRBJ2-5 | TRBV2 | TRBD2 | CASSWGTSGKETQYF | TGTGCCAGCAGCTGGGGGACTAGCGGGAAAGAGACCCAGTACTTC
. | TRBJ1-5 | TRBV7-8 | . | CASSSAPPTGPNQPQHF | TGTGCCAGCAGCTCCGCACCGCCAACGGGACCCAATCAGCCCCAGCATTTT
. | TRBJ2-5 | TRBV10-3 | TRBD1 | CAISKQGSYQETQYF | TGTGCCATCAGTAAACAGGGGTCGTACCAAGAGACCCAGTACTTC
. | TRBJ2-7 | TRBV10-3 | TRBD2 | CAISYRTSGNKQYF | TGTGCCATCAGTTATAGGACTAGCGGGAACAAGCAGTACTTC
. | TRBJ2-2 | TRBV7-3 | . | CASSYGGSNTGELFF | TGTGCCAGCAGTTACGGAGGTTCGAACACCGGGGAGCTGTTTTTT
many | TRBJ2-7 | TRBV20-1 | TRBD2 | CSATSGSYEQYF | TGCAGTGCTACTAGCGGGAGTTACGAGCAGTACTTC
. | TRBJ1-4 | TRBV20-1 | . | CSARGLTRDTEKLFF | TGCAGTGCTAGAGGACTTACGAGGGACACTGAAAAACTGTTTTTT
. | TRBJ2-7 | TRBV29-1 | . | CSMEGTVSYEQYF | TGCAGCATGGAGGGGACAGTCTCCTACGAGCAGTACTTC
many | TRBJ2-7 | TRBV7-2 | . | CASSFMSTGSSYEQYF | TGTGCCAGCAGCTTTATGTCAACGGGAAGCTCCTACGAGCAGTACTTC
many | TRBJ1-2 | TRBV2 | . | CASSEGVSLAYGYTF | TGTGCCAGCAGTGAAGGGGTCAGCCTCGCCTATGGCTACACCTTC
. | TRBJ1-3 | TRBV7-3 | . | CASSLGLYTIYF | TGTGCCAGCAGCTTGGGCTTGTACACCATATATTTT
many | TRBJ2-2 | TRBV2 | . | CASRTDGPELFF | TGTGCCAGCAGGACGGACGGACCGGAGCTGTTTTTT
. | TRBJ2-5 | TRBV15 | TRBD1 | CATSRARTGDVETQYF | TGTGCCACCAGCAGAGCAAGGACAGGGGATGTAGAGACCCAGTACTTC
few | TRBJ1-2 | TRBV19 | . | CASSPRLRGQGGGYTF | TGTGCCAGTAGTCCGCGCCTACGGGGGCAGGGTGGTGGCTACACCTTC
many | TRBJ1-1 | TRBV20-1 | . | CSARGGPEAFF | TGCAGTGCTAGAGGAGGCCCTGAAGCTTTCTTT
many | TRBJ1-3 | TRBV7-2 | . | CASSPGPSGNTIYF | TGTGCCAGCAGCCCGGGGCCCTCTGGAAACACCATATATTTT
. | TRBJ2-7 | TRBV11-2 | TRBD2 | CASSLVPAGTSEQYF | TGTGCCAGCAGCTTAGTTCCAGCGGGAACCTCCGAGCAGTACTTC